The source of this TCR beta chain is a study of cytomegalovirus exposure and HLA in healthy donors listed by TCRdb under 2017. Turning to the overall study: The roughly 650 repertoires of the first cohort and the approximately 110 validation repertoires were produced on the same platform, according to a later analysis. The aim of the study was to test whether cataloging public T cell receptors could identify signatures of past pathogen exposure. Along with the approximately 620-subject first cohort, a separate validation cohort of over a hundred different subjects was used. High-throughput TCR immunosequencing, statistical association of individual TCRs with disease status, and machine learning were combined to predict cytomegalovirus infection status. The full study reports these points: In vitro tests confirmed that a few of the cytomegalovirus-associated TCR beta chains recognize cytomegalovirus antigens. A later analysis found that TCRs clustered in the first cohort also tended to co-occur in the 110 or so validation repertoires, with 94% of cluster scores above 0. While some public TCRs were present in many individuals, most TCR sequences turned up only very rarely across donors. All 110 or so repertoires were used to score co-occurrence in the validation cohort in a later analysis, because that analysis had no HLA typing for the cohort. It was suggested by the authors that the approach could potentially be generalized to other disease states and immunological phenotypes. The study gave a list of around 170 TCR beta chains associated with cytomegalovirus. In both the original and validation cohorts, the classifier was reported to diagnose cytomegalovirus status with high specificity and sensitivity.

The library was made by the immunoSEQ multiplex PCR assay. Per the source publication's procedure: A statistical classification framework was developed to diagnose cytomegalovirus status using the catalog of TCR beta chain sequences. TCRdb limited this immuneACCESS table to in-frame rearrangements with V and J called. A share of clones is missing; checked studies link under half to unresolved V genes, and the rest is unexplained. The DNA was the basis for D and trimming; V, J and clone size are from that table. The sample contains some 250,000 clones, around 91% of them found a single time. The ten largest clones add up to 0.3% to 0.4% of the sample. The germline V gene supplies CDR1 SGDLS and CDR2 YYNGEE. Trimming removed 4 bases from V and 3 bases from J, leaving 16 bases between the germline ends. Spanning cysteine to phenylalanine, the CDR3 consists of 15 amino acids. Only the CDR3 DNA stays, 45 bases, in frame from base 1.

The donors were included in the validation cohort of 120 subjects, a group kept apart from the roughly 680-subject first cohort. On this clone: What this receptor recognizes is not known. Base-call qualities are not available, and no considerably larger clone is one nucleotide away.

This clonotype originated in a woman under 30 in good health and CMV-seronegative. The sample taken for sequencing was PBMCs. The V and J genes are TRBV9 and TRBJ1-2, with TRBD1 as a weak D call on 6 bases. The DNA is as follows: TGTGCCAGCAGCTCCCCCTGGCCAGGGGACTATGGCTACACCTTC. Its translation is CASSSPWPGDYGYTF. When the CDR3 is completed using the reference TRBV9 and TRBJ1-2 genes on either side, the full variable domain is DSGVTQTPKHLITATGQRVTLRCSPRSGDLSVYWYQQSLDQGLQFLIQYYNGEERAKGNILERFSAQQFPDLHSELNLSSLELGDSALYFCASSSPWPGDYGYTFGSGTRLTVV.